The rows below give T cell receptor beta chains drawn from one sample of a study of cytomegalovirus exposure and HLA in healthy donors. TCRdb keeps only in-frame clones here, not all; method: immunoSEQ multiplex PCR. The repertoire includes about 190,000 clones, 75% to 90% of them detected once, and 1.2% sits in the top ten. The sequenced sample was PBMCs. Receptors were obtained from a boy younger than 10 in good health and CMV-seronegative. The CDR3 runs from the conserved cysteine through the conserved F or W. Each record gives: J gene, V gene, clone size, CDR3 length, D gene, CDR3 DNA, CDR3 protein. A D gene is named only where the DNA matches it firmly. Where a row states a size, it is once, few, many or the class of an expanded clone; other rows omit it.

j_gene: TRBJ2-3
v_gene: TRBV28
abundance: few
len: 15
d_gene: TRBD1
CDR3nt: TGTGCCAGCAGTATCGGGACAGGTGACACAGATACGCAGTATTTT
CDR3aa: CASSIGTGDTDTQYF

j_gene: TRBJ1-4
v_gene: TRBV18
abundance: once
len: 14
d_gene: TRBD1
CDR3nt: TGTGCCAGCTCATTCGGACAGGGGGCGGAAAAACTGTTTTTT
CDR3aa: CASSFGQGAEKLFF

j_gene: TRBJ2-2
v_gene: TRBV19
abundance: .
len: 15
d_gene: TRBD2
CDR3nt: TGTGCCAGTAGTCTGACTAGCGGGAACACCGGGGAGCTGTTTTTT
CDR3aa: CASSLTSGNTGELFF

j_gene: TRBJ2-5
v_gene: TRBV29-1
abundance: .
len: 13
d_gene: TRBD1
CDR3nt: TGCAGCGTCGGGGACAGGGGACAAGAGACCCAGTACTTC
CDR3aa: CSVGDRGQETQYF

j_gene: TRBJ1-2
v_gene: TRBV4-1
abundance: .
len: 16
d_gene: TRBD1
CDR3nt: TGCGCCAGCAGCCCCGGTGTAACAGGGGCGCCAGATGGCTACACCTTC
CDR3aa: CASSPGVTGAPDGYTF

j_gene: TRBJ2-5
v_gene: TRBV11-2
abundance: .
len: 19
d_gene: TRBD2
CDR3nt: TGTGCCAGCAGCTTAGAATTACGTTTGGAACTAGCGGGGGGAAAGACCCAGTACTTC
CDR3aa: CASSLELRLELAGGKTQYF

j_gene: TRBJ2-1
v_gene: TRBV30
abundance: once
len: 14
d_gene: .
CDR3nt: TGTGCCTGGAGTGATCGGGGAGTATCCGATGAGCAGTTCTTC
CDR3aa: CAWSDRGVSDEQFF

j_gene: TRBJ1-5
v_gene: TRBV5-5
abundance: .
len: 15
d_gene: .
CDR3nt: TGTGCCAGCAGCTTGGGGGACTTTAGCAATCAGCCCCAGCATTTT
CDR3aa: CASSLGDFSNQPQHF

j_gene: TRBJ1-2
v_gene: TRBV18
abundance: .
len: 13
d_gene: .
CDR3nt: TGTGCCAGCTCACCCACACCTCCCTATGGCTACACCTTC
CDR3aa: CASSPTPPYGYTF

j_gene: TRBJ2-1
v_gene: TRBV9
abundance: .
len: 16
d_gene: TRBD1
CDR3nt: TGTGCCAGCAGCGTATCGACAGGGGAGTTAGGCAATGAGCAGTTCTTC
CDR3aa: CASSVSTGELGNEQFF

j_gene: TRBJ2-3
v_gene: TRBV27
abundance: .
len: 14
d_gene: .
CDR3nt: TGTGCCAGCAGCCCCGACCCGAGGACAGATACGCAGTATTTT
CDR3aa: CASSPDPRTDTQYF